The clone carrying this TCR beta chain was counted once. Its antigen is not identified. This specimen belongs to a study of post-analysis software for immune sequencing data. Across the study: There were relapsing-remitting, secondary progressive and progressive-relapsing multiple sclerosis among the disease courses included. General study results and limits: F-measure co-clustering was strong for batch-matched samples. Included in a set of five TRBV segments more frequent in patients than controls were TRBV5-6, TRBV5-1 and TRBV20-1. A significant reduction in normalized Chao1 diversity was observed in multiple sclerosis patients versus controls.

This CDR3 has 13 residues. Trimming shortened V by 5 bases and J by 0 bases, and 7 bases separated the two germline ends. The germline V gene encodes CDR1 SEHNR and CDR2 FQNEAQ (reference sequence). The TCR beta cDNA libraries carried unique molecular identifiers. Between roughly 1 and 11 million T cells gave rise to some 520,000 cDNA molecules. TCRdb re-analysed the PCR reads in MiXCR, keeping a single row per CDR3 protein. The sample includes 450,000 or so distinct CDR3 sequences, around 40% of them seen just once. The clonotype comes from a girl between 10 and 17 years old with multiple sclerosis. The chain is built from TRBV7-9 and TRBJ1-2; D gene unclear. What was sequenced was blood. CDR3: CASSKGANYGYTF. CDR3 bases: TGTGCCAGCAGCAAAGGAGCTAACTATGGCTACACCTTC.